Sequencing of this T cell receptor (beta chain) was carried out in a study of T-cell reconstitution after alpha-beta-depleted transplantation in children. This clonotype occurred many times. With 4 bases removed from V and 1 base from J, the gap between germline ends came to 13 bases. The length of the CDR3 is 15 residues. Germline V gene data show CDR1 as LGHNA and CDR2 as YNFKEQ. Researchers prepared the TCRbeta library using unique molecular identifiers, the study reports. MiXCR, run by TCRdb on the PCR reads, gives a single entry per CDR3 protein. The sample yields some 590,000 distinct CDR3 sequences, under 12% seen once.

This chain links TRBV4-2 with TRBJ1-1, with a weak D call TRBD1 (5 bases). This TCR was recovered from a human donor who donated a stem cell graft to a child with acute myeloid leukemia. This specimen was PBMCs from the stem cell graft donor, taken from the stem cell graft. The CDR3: CASSPEGAGNTEAFF. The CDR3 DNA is TGTGCCAGCAGCCCAGAAGGGGCAGGGAACACTGAAGCTTTCTTT.